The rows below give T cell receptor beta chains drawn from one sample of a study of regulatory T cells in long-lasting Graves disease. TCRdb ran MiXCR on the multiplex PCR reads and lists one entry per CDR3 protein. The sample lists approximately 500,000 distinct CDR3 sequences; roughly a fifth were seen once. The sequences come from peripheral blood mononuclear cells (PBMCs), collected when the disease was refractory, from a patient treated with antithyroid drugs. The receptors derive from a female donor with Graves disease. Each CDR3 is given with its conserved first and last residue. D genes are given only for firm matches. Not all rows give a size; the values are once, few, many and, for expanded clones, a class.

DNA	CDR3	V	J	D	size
TGCAGCGTGGAGACTTGGACAGGACCCGCTGGCTATGGCTACGCCTTC	CSVETWTGPAGYGYAF	TRBV29-1	TRBJ1-2	TRBD1	.
TGTGCCAGCAGCATTCAACAGGGCCACTATGGCTACACCTTC	CASSIQQGHYGYTF	TRBV3-1	TRBJ1-2	.	.
TGTGCCAGCAGTTACCTTCAAGAGACCCAGTACTTC	CASSYLQETQYF	TRBV6-5	TRBJ2-5	.	many
TGTGCCAGCAGCGTAGGGTACAGGAGCTCCTACGAGCAGTACTTC	CASSVGYRSSYEQYF	TRBV9	TRBJ2-7	.	few
TGTGCCAGCAGCTTAGTAGGGGGGCAAGAGACCCAGTACTTC	CASSLVGGQETQYF	TRBV7-9	TRBJ2-5	.	many
TGTGCCAGCAGTTTCCCCCGGTACGGCACTGAAGCCTTCTTT	CASSFPRYGTEAFF	TRBV28	TRBJ1-1	.	once
TGTGCCAGCATGAGACCCAGTTACAATGAGCAGTTCTTC	CASMRPSYNEQFF	TRBV6-2/TRBV6-3	TRBJ2-1	.	once
TGTGCCAGCAGCTTGGGGCATAGCGGGGGCTACGAGCAGTACTTC	CASSLGHSGGYEQYF	TRBV11-2	TRBJ2-7	TRBD2	many
TGTGCCAGCAGCTTAGCGAGTAGCGGAGGCTTTCAAGAGACCCAGTACTTC	CASSLASSGGFQETQYF	TRBV7-2	TRBJ2-5	.	many
TGTGCCAGCGGAAAAGAGAACACCGGGGAGCTGTTTTTT	CASGKENTGELFF	TRBV28	TRBJ2-2	.	.
TGTGCCAGCAGCCAGGGACAGTACTACGAGCAGTACTTC	CASSQGQYYEQYF	TRBV13	TRBJ2-7	TRBD1	many
TGTGCCAGCAGTTACCCCTACGAGCAGTACTTC	CASSYPYEQYF	TRBV6-5	TRBJ2-7	.	many
TGTGCCAGTAGTCAGGGCCGTGGCAGCTATGGCTACACCTTC	CASSQGRGSYGYTF	TRBV19	TRBJ1-2	.	.
TGTGCCAGCAGCCCACCCGACGAGCAGTACTTC	CASSPPDEQYF	TRBV7-8	TRBJ2-7	.	.
TGTGCCAGCAGTTCCAAGCGGGAGACCCCTTACAATGAGCAGTTCTTC	CASSSKRETPYNEQFF	TRBV27	TRBJ2-1	TRBD2	.
TGTGCCAGCAGCATGAGGCCCTGGACATCGGGAACCGGGGAGCTGTTTTTT	CASSMRPWTSGTGELFF	TRBV28	TRBJ2-2	.	many
TGTGCCAGCAGTTTAAGCGGGAGCTCCTACAATGAGCAGTTCTTC	CASSLSGSSYNEQFF	TRBV28	TRBJ2-1	TRBD2	many
TGTGCCAGCAGGCCGACAGGGAAGGAGTCACCCCTCCACTTT	CASRPTGKESPLHF	TRBV12-3/TRBV12-4	TRBJ1-6	TRBD1	many
TGTGCCAGCAGCTTAGGGCGGAAGAACACTGAAGCTTTCTTT	CASSLGRKNTEAFF	TRBV7-4	TRBJ1-1	.	many
TGCAGTGCTAGATTGGTACTAGCGGGAGGGGGGGAGCAGTACTTC	CSARLVLAGGGEQYF	TRBV20-1	TRBJ2-7	TRBD2	.
TGTGCCAGCAGTTTGGGGCCTAGTAATAAAGTTGCCCTCGAGTACTTC	CASSLGPSNKVALEYF	TRBV28	TRBJ2-7	.	many
TGTGCCAGCAGTCAAGCGGGAGTCTCCTACGAGCAGTACTTC	CASSQAGVSYEQYF	TRBV12-3/TRBV12-4	TRBJ2-7	TRBD2	many
TGCAGCGTTGAAGACGAGACAGGCATCTATGGCTACACCTTC	CSVEDETGIYGYTF	TRBV29-1	TRBJ1-2	.	few
TGTGCCAGCAGCAACCCCGGTTTGAGGGTTAAAAACATTCAGTACTTC	CASSNPGLRVKNIQYF	TRBV7-2	TRBJ2-4	.	.
TGTGCCATCAGTATACAGGGGCGTGAGACCCAGTACTTC	CAISIQGRETQYF	TRBV10-3	TRBJ2-5	TRBD1	many
TGCGCCAGCAGCCACCCGGGACAGGGAGTCAACGTCCTGACTTTC	CASSHPGQGVNVLTF	TRBV4-1	TRBJ2-6	TRBD1	.
TGTGCCAGCAGCTTACCGGCCAGGGCCTCACCCCTCCACTTT	CASSLPARASPLHF	TRBV7-8	TRBJ1-6	.	.
TGCAGTGCTAGAGATCCCGACAGGGTAGGAATTTCACCCCTCCACTTT	CSARDPDRVGISPLHF	TRBV20-1	TRBJ1-6	TRBD1	many
TGCAGCGTTGAGAGACAGGGTGGCTCTGGGGCCAACGTCCTGACTTTC	CSVERQGGSGANVLTF	TRBV29-1	TRBJ2-6	TRBD1	few
TGTGCCAGCACCCTCCCGGGGGGCTACGAGCAGTACTTC	CASTLPGGYEQYF	TRBV11-1	TRBJ2-7	TRBD2	many
TGTGCCTGGGGAAAGGGACAGAGCAATCAGCCCCAGCATTTT	CAWGKGQSNQPQHF	TRBV30	TRBJ1-5	TRBD1	few
TGTGCCAGCAGTTTATTCGGGACACTCGGAACTGAAGCTTTCTTT	CASSLFGTLGTEAFF	TRBV28	TRBJ1-1	.	many
TGTGCCAGCAGTTTAGCTAAGGGACGGGGACCTAATCAGCCCCAGCATTTT	CASSLAKGRGPNQPQHF	TRBV28	TRBJ1-5	.	many
TGTGCCGGAGATGAAGCTTTCTTT	CAGDEAFF	TRBV30	TRBJ1-1	.	few
TGTGCCAGCAGCTCAAAGGCAGCCGGAGTGACCTGGACCCAGTACTTC	CASSSKAAGVTWTQYF	TRBV7-8	TRBJ2-5	.	.
TGTGCCAGCAGTTTCGGTGTATCGGGACTAGCGGGAGTTGGTGGCACAGATACGCAGTATTTT	CASSFGVSGLAGVGGTDTQYF	TRBV28	TRBJ2-3	TRBD2	few
TGTGCCAGCAGCTTTTCCGGGACCGTAGATGGCTACACCTTC	CASSFSGTVDGYTF	TRBV13	TRBJ1-2	.	few
TGCAGTGCTGACGGGACGTACGATCGGGATGACTATGGCTACACCTTC	CSADGTYDRDDYGYTF	TRBV20-1	TRBJ1-2	.	many
TGTGCCAGCAGTGAACTAGCGGGAGGGAAAAACATTCAGTACTTC	CASSELAGGKNIQYF	TRBV6-1	TRBJ2-4	TRBD2	.
TGTGCCAGCAGTTTGGGGGCCCGTTATAGCAATCAGCCCCAGCATTTT	CASSLGARYSNQPQHF	TRBV28	TRBJ1-5	.	many
TGCAGTGCTAGTCACCTTGAAGGTTCCGGCTACACCTTC	CSASHLEGSGYTF	TRBV20-1	TRBJ1-2	.	many
TGTGCCAGCAGCTCCTGGACGGGGAACACTGAAGCTTTCTTT	CASSSWTGNTEAFF	TRBV7-2	TRBJ1-1	.	many
TGTGCCAGCAGCTTTCCTAGCGGGACAGGATTCTACGAGCAGTACTTC	CASSFPSGTGFYEQYF	TRBV7-2	TRBJ2-7	.	.
TGTGCCAGCAGCCCCGGGACAGCCCTGGGCACTGAAGCTTTCTTT	CASSPGTALGTEAFF	TRBV7-6	TRBJ1-1	TRBD1	.
TGTGCCAGCAGCCCCCTCGAGGGGGAGGTACCCCTCCACTTT	CASSPLEGEVPLHF	TRBV6-2/TRBV6-3	TRBJ1-6	.	.
TGTGCCAGCACCACGGACAGATCCTACGAGCAGTACTTC	CASTTDRSYEQYF	TRBV7-9	TRBJ2-7	.	.
TGTGCCAGCAGCATTCGGACGGACAGGGGGCTCTACGAGCAGTACTTC	CASSIRTDRGLYEQYF	TRBV7-9	TRBJ2-7	TRBD1	.